This is a list of T cell receptor beta chains from one sample in a study of blood T cell repertoires in COVID-19. TCRdb keeps only in-frame clones here, not all; method: immunoSEQ multiplex PCR. The table records approximately 54,000 clones, about four fifths of them present only once. Sequencing was done on a sample of peripheral blood. These receptors were collected from a woman in her sixties or seventies with acute or convalescent COVID-19. Both conserved end residues are part of each CDR3. Each record gives: CDR3 DNA, CDR3 protein, D gene, V gene, clone size, J gene, CDR3 length. A D gene is named only where the DNA matches it firmly. Not every row has a clone size; where given, it reads once, few, many or a size class.

TGCGCCAGCAGCTTGAGTGGGGCCGGCAATCAGCCCCAGCATTTT	CASSLSGAGNQPQHF	NA	TRBV5-1	NA	TRBJ1-5	15
TGTGCCAGCTCAGAAGCTAGCGGGAGAGGTGAGCAGTTCTTC	CASSEASGRGEQFF	TRBD2	TRBV18	NA	TRBJ2-1	14
TGTGCCAGCAGCTCTCAGGGACAGGGACCTGAAGCTTTCTTT	CASSSQGQGPEAFF	TRBD1	TRBV11-2	NA	TRBJ1-1	14
TGTGCCAGCAGTATTAGCGGGAGTAGTGAGCAGTTCTTC	CASSISGSSEQFF	TRBD2	TRBV12-3/TRBV12-4	NA	TRBJ2-1	13
TGCGCCAGCAGCTTGGAACAAGATACGCAGTATTTT	CASSLEQDTQYF	NA	TRBV5-1	NA	TRBJ2-3	12
TGTGCCAGCAGTCTCTATGGGGCGAACACTGAAGCTTTCTTT	CASSLYGANTEAFF	NA	TRBV28	NA	TRBJ1-1	14
TGTGCCAGCAGCCCTACAGGGGGGACCACCTACAATGAGCAGTTCTTC	CASSPTGGTTYNEQFF	TRBD1	TRBV7-3	medium-sized	TRBJ2-1	16
TGTGCCAGCAGCCCCGGACAGAACCTCAATCAGCCCCAGCATTTT	CASSPGQNLNQPQHF	NA	TRBV9	NA	TRBJ1-5	15
TGTGCCAGCAGCTTACCCGGGTTGAGTCCGTACTTC	CASSLPGLSPYF	NA	TRBV7-2	NA	TRBJ2-7	12
TGTGCCAGCAGCCGAGACCGGGAGGCAAGACAGCCCCAGCATTTT	CASSRDREARQPQHF	NA	TRBV4-2	NA	TRBJ1-5	15
TGTGCCAGCAGCCAAGATCGATCTCGGGGCACTGAAGCTTTCTTT	CASSQDRSRGTEAFF	NA	TRBV4-2	NA	TRBJ1-1	15
TGTGCCAGCAGCCAAGCCGGGATGAGCTCCTACAATGAGCAGTTCTTC	CASSQAGMSSYNEQFF	NA	TRBV14	NA	TRBJ2-1	16
TGTGCCAGCAGCTCTGGACAGGGGACAACCTATAATTCACCCCTCCACTTT	CASSSGQGTTYNSPLHF	TRBD1	TRBV11-2	NA	TRBJ1-6	17
TGTGCCAGCAGTTTGGGACACCGAGCTAACTATGGCTACACCTTC	CASSLGHRANYGYTF	NA	TRBV28	NA	TRBJ1-2	15
TGTGCCACCCGCCCCCGACAGAACACCGGGGAGCTGTTTTTT	CATRPRQNTGELFF	NA	TRBV6-4	once	TRBJ2-2	14
TGTGCCAGCAGCCCCGGCGGGAATGAAAAACTGTTTTTT	CASSPGGNEKLFF	NA	TRBV5-4	once	TRBJ1-4	13
TGTGCCAGCAGTTTCGGCGGGGCAGGGATATATGAAAAACTGTTTTTT	CASSFGGAGIYEKLFF	NA	TRBV28	NA	TRBJ1-4	16
TGTGCCAGCAGTGGCTACATGGCGGGAGTCCGTTATGGCTACACCTTC	CASSGYMAGVRYGYTF	NA	TRBV2	NA	TRBJ1-2	16
TGTGCCAGCATTCATGACAGTGGGTATGGCTACACCTTC	CASIHDSGYGYTF	NA	TRBV6-6	NA	TRBJ1-2	13
TGTGCCAGCAGCCAAGCCGGTGGAGACAATCAGCCCCAGCATTTT	CASSQAGGDNQPQHF	NA	TRBV4-2	NA	TRBJ1-5	15
TGTGCCAGCAATTACGGAGCGGGTGACACAGATACGCAGTATTTT	CASNYGAGDTDTQYF	NA	TRBV27	NA	TRBJ2-3	15
TGTGCCAGCAGCCAGAGCGGGTTTAACTATGGCTACACCTTC	CASSQSGFNYGYTF	NA	TRBV3-1/TRBV3-2	NA	TRBJ1-2	14
TGTGCCAGCAGTTCCCCCCGGCGGGAGAGCTCCTACGAGCAGTACTTC	CASSSPRRESSYEQYF	TRBD2	TRBV6-5	NA	TRBJ2-7	16
TGCGCCAGTACAGGGGACACTGAAGCTTTCTTT	CASTGDTEAFF	TRBD1	TRBV5-1	NA	TRBJ1-1	11
TGTGCCAGCAGCAAAGGAGGGATGCCGTCAGCTCCTCGAGGTCAGCCCCAGCATTTT	CASSKGGMPSAPRGQPQHF	NA	TRBV21-1	few	TRBJ1-5	19
TGCGCCAGTTCCAGGACTAGCGAAAGGTCCTACGAGCAGTACTTC	CASSRTSERSYEQYF	TRBD2	TRBV5-1	few	TRBJ2-7	15
TGCGCCAGCAGCCCCACAGGGGACAGGTACTATGGCTACACCTTC	CASSPTGDRYYGYTF	TRBD1	TRBV4-1	NA	TRBJ1-2	15
TGTGCCAGCAGCTTAAGACTAGCGGGAGGGCACAACGAGCAGTACTTC	CASSLRLAGGHNEQYF	TRBD2	TRBV11-1	NA	TRBJ2-7	16
TGTGCCAGCAGTGAAGCGGGCAGGGGTTCTGGGGCCAACGTCCTGACTTTC	CASSEAGRGSGANVLTF	NA	TRBV6-1	NA	TRBJ2-6	17
TGTGCCAGCAGCTTGGAAGGGGCGGCTAACTATGGCTACACCTTC	CASSLEGAANYGYTF	NA	TRBV5-4	NA	TRBJ1-2	15
TGTGCCAGCAGTGTCGGAGGGAGGGTGACTGGAAACACCATATATTTT	CASSVGGRVTGNTIYF	NA	TRBV6-1	NA	TRBJ1-3	16
TGCGCCAGCAGCTCGACAGGGGGCGGCACTAATGAAAAACTGTTTTTT	CASSSTGGGTNEKLFF	TRBD1	TRBV5-1	NA	TRBJ1-4	16
TGTGCCAGCAGCCCTACAGGCTCAACTAATGAAAAACTGTTTTTT	CASSPTGSTNEKLFF	NA	TRBV5-6	NA	TRBJ1-4	15
TGTGCCAGCAGTTACACCGACAGATCTTCTGGAAACACCATATATTTT	CASSYTDRSSGNTIYF	NA	TRBV6-5	NA	TRBJ1-3	16